Shown below are 20 T cell receptor beta chains from a single sample sequenced in a study of early T cells in non-severe SARS-CoV-2 infection. In TCRdb, the 5' RACE reads were re-called with MiXCR into one record per CDR3 protein. The table includes tens of thousands of distinct CDR3 sequences, roughly a tenth detected once. Sample: whole blood. The receptor source for this set is an adult who was a healthcare worker with PCR-confirmed SARS-CoV-2 infection or an uninfected control (not recorded which).

This clonotype has a count of ten or more. The V and J genes are TRBV7-2 and TRBJ2-3, with D tentatively TRBD1 (6 bases). The V gene lost 4 bases and the J gene lost 7 bases, with 9 bases spanning the gap. The CDR3 runs to 12 residues. The germline gives CDR1 SGHTA, CDR2 FQGNSA. The CDR3 DNA sequence: TGTGCCAGCAGCTCAGGGGTGCATACGCAGTATTTT. Its protein product is CASSSGVHTQYF.

This clonotype has a count of ten or more. V usage is TRBV6-5 and J usage is TRBJ1-4; D remains unclear. CDR3 length: 13 residues. From germline, CDR1 is MNHEY and CDR2 SVGAGI. Deletions cut 10 bases from V and 6 bases from J, with 15 bases between. This CDR3 reads CATQLERDEKLFF. CDR3 in DNA: TGTGCCACCCAACTGGAGCGCGATGAAAAACTGTTTTTT.

This clonotype was found many times. The chain is built from TRBV20-1 and TRBJ2-5; 9 bases align to TRBD1. The CDR3 covers 14 residues. Looked up from germline, CDR1 is DFQATT and CDR2 is SNEGSKA (reference sequence). With 6 bases clipped from V and 5 bases from J, the junction kept 10 bases outside the gene matches. The CDR3 coding sequence is TGCAGTGCCCCCCCGGGACAGGGTACTGAGACCCAGTACTTC. This translates into CSAPPGQGTETQYF.

CDR3 sequence reads: CASTIRQASYTF. The CDR3 region has the DNA TGTGCCAGCACCATTAGACAGGCGAGCTACACCTTC. The chain has TRBV7-2 and TRBJ1-2, with a weak D call TRBD1 (6 bases). The V and J ends lost 7 bases and 9 bases respectively, with 15 bases between them. The CDR3 covers 12 residues. Germline CDR1 SGHTA, CDR2 FQGNSA.

This chain connects TRBV12-5 to TRBJ1-1; a possible D gene is TRBD1 (5 bases). Trimming pared 6 bases from V and 4 bases from J, leaving 12 bases between. CDR3 length: 13 amino acids. Germline loops: CDR1 LGHNT, CDR2 FRNRAP. The CDR3 coding sequence is TGTGCTAGTGGGGGTCTTGGGGGCACTGAAGCTTTCTTT. Translation: CASGGLGGTEAFF.

The CDR3 nucleotides are TGCAGCGTCCTCACTTCTGGGGCCAACGTCCTGACTTTC. Translation: CSVLTSGANVLTF. This sequence joins TRBV29-1 and TRBJ2-6; D gene unclear. The CDR3 contains 13 residues. The germline gives CDR1 SQVTM, CDR2 ANQGSEA. The ends were cut back, 6 bases at V and 1 base at J, with 7 bases in the middle. The whole variable domain, remainder taken from reference TRBV29-1 and TRBJ2-6, is SAVISQKPSRDICQRGTSLTIQCQVDSQVTMMFWYRQQPGQSLTLIATANQGSEATYESGFVIDKFPISRPNLTFSTLTVSNMSPEDSSIYLCSVLTSGANVLTFGAGSRLTVL.

This clonotype was found a few times. V and J are TRBV28 and TRBJ2-7, with D unclear. V was clipped by 5 bases and J by 1 base, with 15 bases between them. Germline V gene data show CDR1 as MDHEN and CDR2 as SYDVKM. The CDR3 length is 15 residues. In DNA form, the CDR3 reads TGTGCCAGCAGTCGCCCTAACTGGGCGTCCTACGAGCAGTACTTC. Translating it yields CASSRPNWASYEQYF.

The sample holds many counts of this clonotype. This chain connects TRBV12-3 or TRBV12-4 to TRBJ1-5; D uncertain. Trimming stripped 4 bases from V and 5 bases from J, with 12 bases between. The CDR3 loop spans 14 amino acids. The CDR3 sequence is CASSSGLFYQPQHF. The CDR3 bases are TGTGCCAGCAGTTCAGGACTTTTTTATCAGCCCCAGCATTTT.

This clonotype came up many times. The chain uses TRBV6-2 or TRBV6-3 and TRBJ2-7, with D perhaps assigned TRBD1 or TRBD2 (5 bases each). Germline lookup yields CDR1 MNHEY and CDR2 SVGEGT. The length of the CDR3 is 16 residues. Trimming shortened V by 0 bases and J by 2 bases, and 14 bases separated the two germline ends. Written as DNA, the CDR3 is TGTGCCAGCAGTTACTCGGGACGCGACCGAGCCTACGAGCAGTACTTC. Its protein is CASSYSGRDRAYEQYF.

This clonotype came up a few times. This chain links TRBV7-6 with TRBJ1-3, with a tentative D call TRBD1 (6 bases). The germline V gene has CDR1 SGHVS and CDR2 FNYEAQ. V was clipped by 1 base and J by 1 base, with 8 bases between them. CDR3 size: 15 residues. CDR3 sequence (DNA): TGTGCCAGCAGCTTAGAAGGGGGATCTGGAAACACCATATATTTT. Translated, it gives CASSLEGGSGNTIYF.

The table lists this clonotype with many counts. The V and J genes are TRBV11-2 and TRBJ2-7; TRBD1 matches 10 bases. Germline CDR1 and CDR2: SGHAT and FQNNGV. The trim removed 1 base at V and 6 bases at J, leaving 6 bases unmatched. The CDR3 loop spans 15 amino acids. CDR3 nucleotides: TGTGCCAGCAGCTTAGGAGGGGACAGGGGAGGCGAGCAGTACTTC. Its protein is CASSLGGDRGGEQYF.

This clonotype was detected only a few times. The chain carries TRBV6-5 and TRBJ1-1; tentatively, D is TRBD1 (6 bases). Trimming removed 0 bases at V and 1 base at J, with 9 bases between. The CDR3 runs to 15 residues. Germline V lookup: CDR1 MNHEY, CDR2 SVGAGI. CDR3 in amino acids: CASSYSGGPNTEAFF. The DNA for the CDR3 is TGTGCCAGCAGTTACTCGGGGGGGCCGAACACTGAAGCTTTCTTT.

This chain links TRBV6-2 or TRBV6-3 with TRBJ2-7; TRBD1 is a possible D gene (6 bases). V shed 6 bases and J shed 5 bases, with 11 bases lying between them. The CDR3 loop spans 12 amino acids. The germline CDR1 and CDR2 sequences are MNHEY and SVGEGT. In nucleotides, the CDR3 is TGTGCCAGCAGATCAGGGGAGCACGAGCAGTACTTC. Amino acids: CASRSGEHEQYF.

On this clonotype itself: The junction departs from germline at one end; a sequencing error may be responsible. The chain has TRBV18 and TRBJ2-2, with D possibly matching TRBD1 (6 bases). CDR3 size: 14 residues. Germline CDR1 reads KGHSH; CDR2 reads LQKENI. The CDR3 nucleotides read TGTGCCAGCCCACCGGGACAAAACACCGGGGAGCTGTTTTTT. Translating gives CASPPGQNTGELFF.

This clonotype was seen at least ten times. The rearrangement links TRBV13 to TRBJ1-5; no clear D gene. V was pared by 2 bases and J by 0 bases, with 8 bases between. The CDR3 totals 15 residues. Germline V gene data show CDR1 as PRHDT and CDR2 as FYEKMQ (reference sequence). Here the CDR3 DNA reads TGTGCCAGCAGCTTACATGTTTATAGCAATCAGCCCCAGCATTTT. Its translation: CASSLHVYSNQPQHF.

This chain joins TRBV5-1 and TRBJ1-5; D is possibly TRBD1 (5 bases). Trimming left V 3 bases short and J 1 base short, with 11 bases between. This CDR3 region has 15 residues. Germline CDR1 SGHRS, CDR2 YFSETQ. DNA for the CDR3: TGCGCCAGCAGCTGGGGCCCGGAGAGCAATCAGCCCCAGCATTTT. Protein: CASSWGPESNQPQHF.

This clonotype was picked up many times. The V and J genes are TRBV2 and TRBJ1-2; D call uncertain. This CDR3 is built from 13 residues. Trimming removed 6 bases at V and 4 bases at J, with 12 bases between. Germline V gene data show CDR1 as SNHLY and CDR2 as FYNNEI. The CDR3 DNA sequence: TGTGCCAGCAGCCCGGACGGATTCTATGGCTACACCTTC. It translates to CASSPDGFYGYTF.

The chain couples TRBV6-5 to TRBJ2-3, with 9 bases fitting TRBD1. Trimming cost V 8 bases and J 1 base; bases outside gene matches: 7. Germline CDR1 MNHEY, CDR2 SVGAGI. The CDR3 length is 15 residues. CDR3 coding DNA: TGTGCCAGCGGATGGACAGGGGTCGGCACAGATACGCAGTATTTT. Its protein product is CASGWTGVGTDTQYF.

This clonotype has a handful of counts. The gene calls are TRBV27 and TRBJ2-5; possibly TRBD1 or TRBD2 for D (5 bases each). Between the trimmed V and J ends, which lost 4 bases and 5 bases, there was a span of 14 bases. CDR1 is MNHEY, CDR2 SMNVEV, per germline (reference sequence). CDR3 length equals 14 residues. Here the CDR3 reads CASSSGFGVETQYF. The CDR3 bases are TGTGCCAGCAGTTCAGGGTTCGGGGTCGAGACCCAGTACTTC.

This clonotype was counted at least ten times. The chain recombines TRBV10-3 with TRBJ2-3, with 9 nucleotides matching TRBD1. J gave up 3 bases and V 10 bases, and 8 bases lay outside the gene matches. Germline V gives CDR1 ENHRY, CDR2 SYGVKD. The CDR3 runs 14 residues. For the CDR3, the DNA is TGTGCCACTATGACAGGGGGGTCGACAGATACGCAGTATTTT. Residues: CATMTGGSTDTQYF.